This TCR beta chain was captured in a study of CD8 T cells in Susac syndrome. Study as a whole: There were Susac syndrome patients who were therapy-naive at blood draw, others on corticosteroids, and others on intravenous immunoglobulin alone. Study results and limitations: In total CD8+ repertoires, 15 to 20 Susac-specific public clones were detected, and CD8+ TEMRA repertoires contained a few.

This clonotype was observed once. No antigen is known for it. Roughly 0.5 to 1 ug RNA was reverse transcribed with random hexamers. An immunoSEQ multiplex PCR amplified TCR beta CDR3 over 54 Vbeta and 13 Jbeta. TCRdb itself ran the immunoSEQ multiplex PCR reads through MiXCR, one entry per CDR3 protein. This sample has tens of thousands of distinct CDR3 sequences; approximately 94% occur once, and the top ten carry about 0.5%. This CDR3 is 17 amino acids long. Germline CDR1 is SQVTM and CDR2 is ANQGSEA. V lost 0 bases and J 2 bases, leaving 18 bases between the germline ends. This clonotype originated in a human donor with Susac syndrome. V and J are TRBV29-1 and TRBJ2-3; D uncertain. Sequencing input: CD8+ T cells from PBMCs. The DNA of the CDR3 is TGCAGCGTTGAAGACCGAGAAAAGGAGAGCTACACAGATACGCAGTATTTT. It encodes CSVEDREKESYTDTQYF.